This is a list of T cell receptor beta chains from one sample in a study of blood T cell repertoires in COVID-19. The assay was immunoSEQ multiplex PCR, and TCRdb's table has in-frame clones only and misses some. The table shows 100,000 to 150,000 clones, with 80% to 90% occurring only once. Sequenced sample: peripheral blood. The receptors stem from a woman aged 60-70 years with acute or convalescent COVID-19. CDR3s include the opening cysteine and the closing phenylalanine or tryptophan. Fields, in order: clone size, V gene, J gene, D gene, CDR3 protein, CDR3 DNA. A D gene is named only where the DNA matches it firmly. Size tells how often a clone was seen (once, few, many) or the class of an expanded clone, and some rows leave it out.

size: -
V: TRBV4-2
J: TRBJ1-2
D: TRBD1
CDR3: CASSQDRGGDYGYTF
DNA: TGTGCCAGCAGCCAGGACAGGGGAGGGGACTATGGCTACACCTTC

size: once
V: TRBV19
J: TRBJ1-4
D: -
CDR3: CASSIGDISQKLFF
DNA: TGTGCCAGTAGTATAGGAGACATCTCCCAAAAACTGTTTTTT

size: -
V: TRBV13
J: TRBJ1-2
D: -
CDR3: CASSPRTELFYGYTF
DNA: TGTGCCAGCAGCCCCCGGACAGAGTTATTCTATGGCTACACCTTC

size: -
V: TRBV19
J: TRBJ2-1
D: -
CDR3: CASSIRGLYNEQFF
DNA: TGTGCCAGTAGTATTAGAGGGTTATACAATGAGCAGTTCTTC

size: -
V: TRBV28
J: TRBJ1-5
D: TRBD1
CDR3: CASSPTGEGNQPQHF
DNA: TGTGCCAGCAGCCCCACAGGGGAGGGCAATCAGCCCCAGCATTTT

size: few
V: TRBV6-5
J: TRBJ1-5
D: -
CDR3: CASSYSRSNQPQHF
DNA: TGTGCCAGCAGTTACTCGCGTAGCAATCAGCCCCAGCATTTT

size: -
V: TRBV5-1
J: TRBJ1-2
D: -
CDR3: CASSTTALEGYTF
DNA: TGCGCCAGCAGCACGACAGCGCTGGAAGGCTACACCTTC

size: -
V: TRBV28
J: TRBJ2-1
D: TRBD2
CDR3: CASNLSGTSGRAYNEQFF
DNA: TGTGCCAGCAACCTCTCCGGGACTAGCGGGAGGGCCTACAATGAGCAGTTCTTC

size: -
V: TRBV6-5
J: TRBJ1-1
D: -
CDR3: CASSLQLNTEAFF
DNA: TGTGCCAGCAGTCTACAGTTGAACACTGAAGCTTTCTTT

size: -
V: TRBV29-1
J: TRBJ1-5
D: -
CDR3: CSVGGDSNQPQHF
DNA: TGCAGCGTTGGCGGTGATAGCAATCAGCCCCAGCATTTT

size: many
V: TRBV30
J: TRBJ2-3
D: -
CDR3: CAWSVQGADTQYF
DNA: TGTGCCTGGAGTGTACAGGGTGCAGATACGCAGTATTTT

size: -
V: TRBV30
J: TRBJ1-2
D: -
CDR3: CAWSPDSPYGYTF
DNA: TGTGCCTGGAGCCCTGACAGCCCCTATGGCTACACCTTC

size: few
V: TRBV2
J: TRBJ1-2
D: -
CDR3: CASSPEVYGYTF
DNA: TGTGCCAGCAGCCCTGAGGTCTATGGCTACACCTTC

size: -
V: TRBV18
J: TRBJ2-3
D: -
CDR3: CASSVIGRSDTQYF
DNA: TGTGCCAGCTCCGTTATAGGGAGATCAGATACGCAGTATTTT

size: -
V: TRBV30
J: TRBJ1-1
D: -
CDR3: CAWGTGLGTEAFF
DNA: TGTGCCTGGGGAACAGGGTTGGGCACTGAAGCTTTCTTT

size: -
V: TRBV5-1
J: TRBJ1-2
D: -
CDR3: CASSFDSPYGYTF
DNA: TGCGCCAGCAGCTTCGACAGCCCTTATGGCTACACCTTC

size: -
V: TRBV28
J: TRBJ1-1
D: TRBD1
CDR3: CASRDRAFFRPNQTEAFF
DNA: TGTGCCAGCCGGGACAGGGCGTTTTTCCGCCCGAATCAAACTGAAGCTTTCTTT

size: -
V: TRBV25-1
J: TRBJ1-4
D: -
CDR3: CASSQNEKLFF
DNA: TGTGCCAGCAGTCAAAATGAAAAACTGTTTTTT

size: -
V: TRBV6-5
J: TRBJ2-3
D: -
CDR3: CASRRGGGYTDTQYF
DNA: TGTGCCAGCAGGAGGGGGGGAGGGTACACAGATACGCAGTATTTT

size: -
V: TRBV2
J: TRBJ2-3
D: -
CDR3: CASKREPVTDTQYF
DNA: TGTGCCAGCAAGAGGGAACCGGTCACAGATACGCAGTATTTT

size: -
V: TRBV9
J: TRBJ2-1
D: -
CDR3: CASSVAGDPYNEQFF
DNA: TGTGCCAGCAGCGTAGCGGGAGACCCCTACAATGAGCAGTTCTTC

size: -
V: TRBV11-2
J: TRBJ2-3
D: -
CDR3: CASSLGTSTDTQYF
DNA: TGTGCCAGCAGCCTTGGGACTAGCACAGATACGCAGTATTTT

size: -
V: TRBV27
J: TRBJ1-2
D: -
CDR3: CASSLSGTILTNYGYTF
DNA: TGTGCCAGCAGTTTATCGGGGACTATTCTAACTAACTATGGCTACACCTTC